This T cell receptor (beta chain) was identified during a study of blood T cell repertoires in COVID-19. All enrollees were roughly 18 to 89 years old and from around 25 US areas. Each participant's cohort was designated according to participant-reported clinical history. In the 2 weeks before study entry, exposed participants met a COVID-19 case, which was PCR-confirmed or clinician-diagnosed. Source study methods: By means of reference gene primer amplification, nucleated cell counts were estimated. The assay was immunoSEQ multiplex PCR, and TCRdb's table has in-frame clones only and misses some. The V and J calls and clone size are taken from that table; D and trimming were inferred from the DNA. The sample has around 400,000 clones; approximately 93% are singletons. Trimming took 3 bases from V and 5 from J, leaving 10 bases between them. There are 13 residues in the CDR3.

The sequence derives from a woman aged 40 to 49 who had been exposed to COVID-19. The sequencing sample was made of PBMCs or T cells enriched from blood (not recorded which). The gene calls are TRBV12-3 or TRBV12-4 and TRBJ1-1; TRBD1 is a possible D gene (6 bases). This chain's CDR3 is CASSLAGDTEAFF. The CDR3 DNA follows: TGTGCCAGCAGTTTGGCAGGGGATACTGAAGCTTTCTTT.